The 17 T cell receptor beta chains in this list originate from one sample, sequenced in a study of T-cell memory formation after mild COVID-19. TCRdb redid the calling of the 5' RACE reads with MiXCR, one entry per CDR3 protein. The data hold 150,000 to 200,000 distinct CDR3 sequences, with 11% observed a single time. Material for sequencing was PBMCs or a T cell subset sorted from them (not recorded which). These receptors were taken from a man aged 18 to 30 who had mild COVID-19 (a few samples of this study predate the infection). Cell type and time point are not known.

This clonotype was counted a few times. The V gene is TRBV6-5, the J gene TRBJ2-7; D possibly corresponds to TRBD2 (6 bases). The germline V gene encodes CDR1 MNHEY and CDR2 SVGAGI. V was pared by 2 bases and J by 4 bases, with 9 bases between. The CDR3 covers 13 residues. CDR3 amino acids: CASSYRDSYEQYF. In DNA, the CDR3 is TGTGCCAGCAGTTACCGGGACTCGTACGAGCAGTACTTC.

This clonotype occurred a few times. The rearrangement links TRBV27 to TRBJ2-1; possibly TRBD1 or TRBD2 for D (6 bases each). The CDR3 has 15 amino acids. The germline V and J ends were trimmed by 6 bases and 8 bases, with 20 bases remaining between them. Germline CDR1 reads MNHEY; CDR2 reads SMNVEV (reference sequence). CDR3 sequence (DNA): TGTGCCAGCAGATTTAGGGGGGACCCCTCGGATGAGCAGTTCTTC. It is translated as CASRFRGDPSDEQFF.

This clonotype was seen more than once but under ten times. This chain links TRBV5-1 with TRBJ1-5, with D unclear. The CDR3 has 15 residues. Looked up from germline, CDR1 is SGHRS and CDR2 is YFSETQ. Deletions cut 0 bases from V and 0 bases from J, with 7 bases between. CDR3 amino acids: CASSLGINSNQPQHF. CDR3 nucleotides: TGCGCCAGCAGCTTGGGCATTAATAGCAATCAGCCCCAGCATTTT.

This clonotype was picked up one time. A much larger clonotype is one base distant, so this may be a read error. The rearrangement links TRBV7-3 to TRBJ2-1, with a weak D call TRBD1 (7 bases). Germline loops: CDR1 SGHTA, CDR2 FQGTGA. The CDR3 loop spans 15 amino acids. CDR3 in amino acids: CASSPDRDSYTEQFF. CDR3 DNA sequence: TGTGCCAGCAGTCCCGACAGGGACTCCTACACTGAGCAGTTCTTC.

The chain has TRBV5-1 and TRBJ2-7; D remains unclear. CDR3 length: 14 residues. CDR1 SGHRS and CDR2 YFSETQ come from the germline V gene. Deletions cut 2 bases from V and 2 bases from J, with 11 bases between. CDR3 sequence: CASSLNGPAYEQYV. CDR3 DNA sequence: TGCGCCAGCAGCTTAAATGGGCCAGCCTACGAGCAGTACGTC.

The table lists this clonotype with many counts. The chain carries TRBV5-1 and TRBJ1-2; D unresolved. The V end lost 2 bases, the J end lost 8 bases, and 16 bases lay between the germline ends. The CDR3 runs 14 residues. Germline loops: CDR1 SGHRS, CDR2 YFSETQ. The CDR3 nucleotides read TGCGCCAGCAGCTTAACACCGGGAGCAAGAGGCTACACCTTC. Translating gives CASSLTPGARGYTF.

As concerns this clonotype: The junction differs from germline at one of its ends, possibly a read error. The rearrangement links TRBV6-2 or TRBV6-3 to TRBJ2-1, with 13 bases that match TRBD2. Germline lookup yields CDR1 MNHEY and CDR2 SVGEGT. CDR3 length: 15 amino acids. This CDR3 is CAISWGLAGSDEQFF. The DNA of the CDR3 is TGTGCCATCAGTTGGGGACTAGCGGGGTCGGATGAGCAGTTCTTC.

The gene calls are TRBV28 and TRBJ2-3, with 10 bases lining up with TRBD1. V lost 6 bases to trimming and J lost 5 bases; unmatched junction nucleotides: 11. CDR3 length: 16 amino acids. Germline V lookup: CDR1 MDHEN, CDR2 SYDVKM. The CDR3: CASRPRRDRGGDTQYF. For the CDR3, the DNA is TGTGCCAGCAGGCCCCGCCGGGACAGGGGTGGAGATACGCAGTATTTT. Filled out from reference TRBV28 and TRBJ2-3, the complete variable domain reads DVKVTQSSRYLVKRTGEKVFLECVQDMDHENMFWYRQDPGLGLRLIYFSYDVKMKEKGDIPEGYSVSREKKERFSLILESASTNQTSMYLCASRPRRDRGGDTQYFGPGTRLTVL.

The CDR3: CATSRGGSRGNQPQHF. CDR3 nucleotides: TGTGCCACCAGCAGAGGAGGGAGTCGGGGCAATCAGCCCCAGCATTTT. The chain links TRBV15 to TRBJ1-5; unclear D gene. CDR1 is LNHNV and CDR2 is YYDKDF in the germline V gene (reference sequence). V was clipped by 1 base and J by 2 bases, with 12 bases between them. This CDR3 has 16 amino acids.

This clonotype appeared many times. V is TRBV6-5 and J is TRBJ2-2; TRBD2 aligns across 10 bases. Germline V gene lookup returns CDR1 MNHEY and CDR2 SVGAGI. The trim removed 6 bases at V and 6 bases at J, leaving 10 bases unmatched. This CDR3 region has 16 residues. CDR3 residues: CASSRPSGGLSGELFF. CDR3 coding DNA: TGTGCCAGCAGCCGACCTAGCGGGGGTCTCTCCGGGGAGCTGTTTTTT.

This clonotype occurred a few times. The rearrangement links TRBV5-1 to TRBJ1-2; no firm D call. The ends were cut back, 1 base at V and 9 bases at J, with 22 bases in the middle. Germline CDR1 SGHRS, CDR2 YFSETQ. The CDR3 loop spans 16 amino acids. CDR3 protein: CASSLIPHGVGESYTF. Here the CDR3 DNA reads TGCGCCAGCAGCTTGATCCCGCACGGCGTCGGGGAGAGCTACACCTTC.

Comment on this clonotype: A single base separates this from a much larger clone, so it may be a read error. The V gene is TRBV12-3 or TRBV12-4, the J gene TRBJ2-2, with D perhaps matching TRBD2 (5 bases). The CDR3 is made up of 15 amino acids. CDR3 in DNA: TGTGCCAGCAGTTTAGTCCTGGGGAACACCGGGGAGCCGTTTTTT. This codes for CASSLVLGNTGEPFF.

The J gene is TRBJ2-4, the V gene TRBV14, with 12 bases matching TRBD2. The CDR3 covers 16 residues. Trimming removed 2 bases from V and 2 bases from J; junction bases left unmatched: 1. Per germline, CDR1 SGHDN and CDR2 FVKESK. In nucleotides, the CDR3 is TGTGCCAGCAGCCAAACTAGCGGGGGGCCCAAAAACATTCAGTACTTC. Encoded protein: CASSQTSGGPKNIQYF.

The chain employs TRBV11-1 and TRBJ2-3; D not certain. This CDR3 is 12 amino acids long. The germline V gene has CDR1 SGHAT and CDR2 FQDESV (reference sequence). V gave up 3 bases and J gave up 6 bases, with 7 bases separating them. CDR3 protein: CASSFSGDTQYF. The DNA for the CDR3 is TGTGCCAGCAGCTTTTCTGGGGATACGCAGTATTTT.

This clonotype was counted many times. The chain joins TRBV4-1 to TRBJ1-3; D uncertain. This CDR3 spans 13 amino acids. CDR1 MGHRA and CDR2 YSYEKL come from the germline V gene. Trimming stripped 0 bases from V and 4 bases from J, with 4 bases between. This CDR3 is CASSQEEGNTIYF. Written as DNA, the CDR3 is TGCGCCAGCAGCCAAGAAGAAGGAAACACCATATATTTT.

CDR3 residues: CASSRTAGETSYEQYF. DNA of the CDR3: TGTGCCAGCAGCCGGACCGCGGGGGAGACCTCCTACGAGCAGTACTTC. The chain combines TRBV14 with TRBJ2-7; 7 bases line up with TRBD2. The CDR3 is 16 amino acids. The ends lost 4 bases at V and 0 bases at J; junction bases unmatched: 9. CDR1 and CDR2 from the germline V gene are SGHDN and FVKESK.

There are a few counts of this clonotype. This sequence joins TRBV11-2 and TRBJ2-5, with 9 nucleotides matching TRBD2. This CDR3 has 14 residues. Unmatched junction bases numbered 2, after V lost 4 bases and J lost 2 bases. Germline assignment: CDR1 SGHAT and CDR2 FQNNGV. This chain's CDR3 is CASSWGLAQETQYF. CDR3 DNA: TGTGCCAGCAGCTGGGGACTAGCACAAGAGACCCAGTACTTC.